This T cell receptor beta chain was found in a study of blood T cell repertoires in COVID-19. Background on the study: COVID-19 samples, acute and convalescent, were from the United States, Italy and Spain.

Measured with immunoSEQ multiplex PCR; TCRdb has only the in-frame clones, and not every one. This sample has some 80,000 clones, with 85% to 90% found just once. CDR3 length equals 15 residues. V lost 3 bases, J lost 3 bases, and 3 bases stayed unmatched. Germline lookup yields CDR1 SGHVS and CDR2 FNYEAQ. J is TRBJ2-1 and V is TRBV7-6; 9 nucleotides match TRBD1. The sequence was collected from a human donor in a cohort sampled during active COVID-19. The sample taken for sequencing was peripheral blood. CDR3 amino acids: CASSLTGGVYNEQFF. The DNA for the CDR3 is TGTGCCAGCAGCTTGACAGGGGGTGTCTACAATGAGCAGTTCTTC.